This TCR beta chain emerged from a study of cytomegalovirus exposure and HLA in healthy donors. This clone was found once. Trimming removed 3 bases at V and 2 bases at J, with 13 bases between. Germline V CDR1 and CDR2: MNHEY, SMNVEV (reference sequence). The CDR3 is 16 residues long. The primer mix had 60 Vbeta and 13 Jbeta primers. Assay used: immunoSEQ multiplex PCR; TCRdb lists only in-frame clones, some missing. Of 200,000 or so clones in the sample, 84% were seen once. What was sequenced was PBMCs. The sequence came from a boy under 18 in good health and CMV-seronegative. V is TRBV27 and J is TRBJ2-2, with D possibly being TRBD2 (6 bases). CDR3 sequence: CASSFQTRENTGELFF. The CDR3 DNA reads TGTGCCAGCAGTTTCCAGACTAGGGAAAACACCGGGGAGCTGTTTTTT.